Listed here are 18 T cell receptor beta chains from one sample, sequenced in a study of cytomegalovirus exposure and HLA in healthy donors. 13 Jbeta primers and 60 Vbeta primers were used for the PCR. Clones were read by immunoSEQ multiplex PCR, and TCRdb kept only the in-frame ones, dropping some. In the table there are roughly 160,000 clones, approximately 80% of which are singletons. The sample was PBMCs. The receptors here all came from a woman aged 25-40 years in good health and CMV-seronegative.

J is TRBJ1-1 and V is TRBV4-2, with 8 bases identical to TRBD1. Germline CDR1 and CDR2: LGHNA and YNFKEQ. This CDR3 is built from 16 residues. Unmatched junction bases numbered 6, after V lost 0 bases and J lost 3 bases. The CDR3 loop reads CASSQEPTGGDTEAFF. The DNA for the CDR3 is TGTGCCAGCAGCCAAGAGCCTACAGGGGGTGACACTGAAGCTTTCTTT.

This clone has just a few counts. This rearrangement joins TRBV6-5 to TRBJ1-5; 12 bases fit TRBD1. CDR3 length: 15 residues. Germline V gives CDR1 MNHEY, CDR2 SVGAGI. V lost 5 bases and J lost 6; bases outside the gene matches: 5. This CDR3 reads CASSAGTGGSQPQHF. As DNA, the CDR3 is TGTGCCAGCAGTGCCGGGACAGGGGGCTCTCAGCCCCAGCATTTT.

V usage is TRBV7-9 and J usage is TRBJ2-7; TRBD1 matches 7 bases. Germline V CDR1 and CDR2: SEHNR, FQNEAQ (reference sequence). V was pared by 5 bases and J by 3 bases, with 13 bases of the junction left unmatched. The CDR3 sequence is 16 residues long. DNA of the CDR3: TGTGCCAGCAGCCCGGGGACAGATAGTCCTTACTACGAGCAGTACTTC. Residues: CASSPGTDSPYYEQYF.

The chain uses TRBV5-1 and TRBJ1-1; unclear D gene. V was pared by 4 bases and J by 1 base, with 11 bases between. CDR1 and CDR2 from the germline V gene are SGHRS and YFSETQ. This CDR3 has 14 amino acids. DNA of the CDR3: TGCGCCAGCAGCCTGGGCATACAGAACACTGAAGCTTTCTTT. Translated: CASSLGIQNTEAFF.

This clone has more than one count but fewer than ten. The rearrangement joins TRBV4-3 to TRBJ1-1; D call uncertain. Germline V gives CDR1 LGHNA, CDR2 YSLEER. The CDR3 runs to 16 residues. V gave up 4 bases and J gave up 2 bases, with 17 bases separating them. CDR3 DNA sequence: TGCGCCAGCAGCCCTGACGCGGGGTATTTTAACACTGAAGCTTTCTTT. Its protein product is CASSPDAGYFNTEAFF.

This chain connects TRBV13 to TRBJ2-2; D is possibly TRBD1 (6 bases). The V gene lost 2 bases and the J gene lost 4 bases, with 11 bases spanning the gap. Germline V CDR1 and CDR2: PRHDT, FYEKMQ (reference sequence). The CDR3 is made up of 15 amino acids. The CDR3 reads CASSLRGLSTGELFF. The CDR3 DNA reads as TGTGCCAGCAGCTTAAGGGGGTTAAGCACCGGGGAGCTGTTTTTT.

CDR3 loop: CASSLRGSPEAFF. The CDR3 DNA sequence: TGTGCCAGCAGCTTGAGGGGGAGTCCTGAAGCTTTCTTT. The rearrangement uses TRBV5-6 and TRBJ1-1; D possibly corresponds to TRBD1 (6 bases). Germline-derived CDR1 and CDR2 are SGHDT and YYEEEE. The CDR3 is 13 residues long. V lost 1 base, J lost 6 bases, and 10 bases lay in between. The variable domain in full, completed from reference TRBV5-6 and TRBJ1-1, reads DAGVTQSPTHLIKTRGQQVTLRCSPKSGHDTVSWYQQALGQGPQFIFQYYEEEERQRGNFPDRFSGHQFPNYSSELNVNALLLGDSALYLCASSLRGSPEAFFGQGTRLTVV.

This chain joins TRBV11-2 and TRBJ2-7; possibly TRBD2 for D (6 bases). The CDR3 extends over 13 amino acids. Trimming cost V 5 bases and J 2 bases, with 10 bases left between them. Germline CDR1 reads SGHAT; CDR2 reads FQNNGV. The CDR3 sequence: CASSEAGPYEQYF. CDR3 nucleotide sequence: TGTGCCAGCAGCGAAGCGGGCCCCTACGAGCAGTACTTC.

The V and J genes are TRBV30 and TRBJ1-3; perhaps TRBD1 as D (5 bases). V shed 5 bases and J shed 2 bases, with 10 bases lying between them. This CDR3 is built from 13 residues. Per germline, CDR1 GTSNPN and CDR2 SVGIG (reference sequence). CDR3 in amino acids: CAWVKGTGNTIYF. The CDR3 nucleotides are TGTGCCTGGGTTAAGGGGACTGGAAACACCATATATTTT.

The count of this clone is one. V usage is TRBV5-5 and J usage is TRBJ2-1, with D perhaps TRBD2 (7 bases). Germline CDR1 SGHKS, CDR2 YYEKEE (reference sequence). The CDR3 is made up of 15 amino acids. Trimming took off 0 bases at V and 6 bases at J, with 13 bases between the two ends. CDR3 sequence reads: CASSLDRGAANEQFF. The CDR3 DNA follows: TGTGCCAGCAGCTTGGACCGGGGGGCGGCCAATGAGCAGTTCTTC. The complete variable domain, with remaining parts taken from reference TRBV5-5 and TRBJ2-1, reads DAGVTQSPTHLIKTRGQQVTLRCSPISGHKSVSWYQQVLGQGPQFIFQYYEKEERGRGNFPDRFSARQFPNYSSELNVNALLLGDSALYLCASSLDRGAANEQFFGPGTRLTVL.

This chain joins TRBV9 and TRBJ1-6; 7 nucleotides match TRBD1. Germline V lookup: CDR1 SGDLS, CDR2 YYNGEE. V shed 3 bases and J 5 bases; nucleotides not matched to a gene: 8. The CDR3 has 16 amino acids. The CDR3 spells CASSESGGWDNSPLHF. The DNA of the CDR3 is TGTGCCAGCAGCGAATCAGGGGGTTGGGATAATTCACCCCTCCACTTT.

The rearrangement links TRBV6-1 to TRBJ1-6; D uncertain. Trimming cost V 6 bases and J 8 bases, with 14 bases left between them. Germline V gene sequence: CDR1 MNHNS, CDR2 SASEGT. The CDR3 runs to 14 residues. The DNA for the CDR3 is TGTGCCAGCAGGGTGGGCGGGTTTTATTCACCCCTCCACTTT. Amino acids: CASRVGGFYSPLHF.

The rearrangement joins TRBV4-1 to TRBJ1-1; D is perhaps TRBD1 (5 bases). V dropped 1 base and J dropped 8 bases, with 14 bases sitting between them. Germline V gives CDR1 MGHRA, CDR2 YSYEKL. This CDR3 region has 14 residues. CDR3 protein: CASSQGQNGGEAFF. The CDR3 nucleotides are TGCGCCAGCAGCCAAGGACAGAATGGGGGGGAAGCTTTCTTT.

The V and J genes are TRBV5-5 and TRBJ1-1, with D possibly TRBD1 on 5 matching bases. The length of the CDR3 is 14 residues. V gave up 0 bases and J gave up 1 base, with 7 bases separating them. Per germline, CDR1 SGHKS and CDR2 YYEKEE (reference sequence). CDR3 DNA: TGTGCCAGCAGCTTGGGAGACAGGAACACTGAAGCTTTCTTT. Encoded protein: CASSLGDRNTEAFF. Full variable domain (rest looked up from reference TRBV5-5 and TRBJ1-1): DAGVTQSPTHLIKTRGQQVTLRCSPISGHKSVSWYQQVLGQGPQFIFQYYEKEERGRGNFPDRFSARQFPNYSSELNVNALLLGDSALYLCASSLGDRNTEAFFGQGTRLTVV.

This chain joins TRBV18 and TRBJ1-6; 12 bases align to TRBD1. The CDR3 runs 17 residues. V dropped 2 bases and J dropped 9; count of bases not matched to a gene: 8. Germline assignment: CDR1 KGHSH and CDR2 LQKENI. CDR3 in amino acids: CASSPLAGQGASSPLHF. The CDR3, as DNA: TGTGCCAGCTCACCATTGGCGGGACAGGGGGCCAGTTCACCCCTCCACTTT.

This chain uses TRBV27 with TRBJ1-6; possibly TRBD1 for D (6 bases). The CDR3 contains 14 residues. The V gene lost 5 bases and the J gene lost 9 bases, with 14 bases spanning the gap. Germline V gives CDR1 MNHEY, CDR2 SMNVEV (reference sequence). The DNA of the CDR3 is TGTGCCAGCAGTCCACAGGGTGCGAGTTCACCCCTCCACTTT. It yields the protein CASSPQGASSPLHF.

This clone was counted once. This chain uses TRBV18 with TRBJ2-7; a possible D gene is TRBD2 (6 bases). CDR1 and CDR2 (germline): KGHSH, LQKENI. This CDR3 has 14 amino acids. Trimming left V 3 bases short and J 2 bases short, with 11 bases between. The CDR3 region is CASSPVTGAYEQYF. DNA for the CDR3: TGTGCCAGCTCACCCGTTACGGGGGCCTACGAGCAGTACTTC.

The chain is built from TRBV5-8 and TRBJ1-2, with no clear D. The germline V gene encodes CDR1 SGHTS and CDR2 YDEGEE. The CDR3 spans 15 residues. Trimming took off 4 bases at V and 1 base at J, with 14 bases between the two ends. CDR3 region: CASSPLRNNNYGYTF. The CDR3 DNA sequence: TGTGCCAGCAGCCCTCTGCGGAACAATAACTATGGCTACACCTTC.